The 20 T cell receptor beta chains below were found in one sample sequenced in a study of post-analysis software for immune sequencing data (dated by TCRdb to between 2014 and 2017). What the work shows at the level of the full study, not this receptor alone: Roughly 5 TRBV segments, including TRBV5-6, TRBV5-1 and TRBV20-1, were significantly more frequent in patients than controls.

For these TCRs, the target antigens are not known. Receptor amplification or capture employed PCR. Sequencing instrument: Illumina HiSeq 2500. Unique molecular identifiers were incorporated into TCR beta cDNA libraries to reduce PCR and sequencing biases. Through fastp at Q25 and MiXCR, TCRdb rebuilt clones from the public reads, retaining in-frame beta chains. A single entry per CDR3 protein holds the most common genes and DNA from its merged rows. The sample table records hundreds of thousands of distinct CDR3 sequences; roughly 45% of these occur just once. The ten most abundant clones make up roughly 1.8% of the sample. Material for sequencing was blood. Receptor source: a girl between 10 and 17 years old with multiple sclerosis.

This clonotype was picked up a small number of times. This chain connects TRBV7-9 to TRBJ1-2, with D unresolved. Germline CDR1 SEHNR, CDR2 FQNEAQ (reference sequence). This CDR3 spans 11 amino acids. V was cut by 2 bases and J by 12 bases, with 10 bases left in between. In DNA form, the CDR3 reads TGTGCCAGCAGCTTAACGGAGTCCCACACCTTC. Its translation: CASSLTESHTF.

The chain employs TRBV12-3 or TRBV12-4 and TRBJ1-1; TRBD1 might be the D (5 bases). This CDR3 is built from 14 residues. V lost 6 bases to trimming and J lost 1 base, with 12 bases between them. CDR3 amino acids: CASSPFDRNTEAFF. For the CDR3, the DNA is TGTGCCAGCAGCCCCTTCGACAGGAACACTGAAGCTTTCTTT.

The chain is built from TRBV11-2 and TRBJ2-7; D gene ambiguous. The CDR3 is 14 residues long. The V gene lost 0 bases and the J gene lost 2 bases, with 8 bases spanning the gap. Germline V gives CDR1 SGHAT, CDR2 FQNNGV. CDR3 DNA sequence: TGTGCCAGCAGCTTAGAACTACTCACCTACGAGCAGTACTTC. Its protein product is CASSLELLTYEQYF.

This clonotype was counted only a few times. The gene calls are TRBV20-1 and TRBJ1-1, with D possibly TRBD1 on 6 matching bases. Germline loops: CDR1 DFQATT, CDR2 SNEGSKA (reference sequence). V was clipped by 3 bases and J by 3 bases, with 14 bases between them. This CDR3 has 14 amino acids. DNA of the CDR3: TGCAGTGCTAGTGATTGGGGGGCGGACACTGAAGCTTTCTTT. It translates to CSASDWGADTEAFF.

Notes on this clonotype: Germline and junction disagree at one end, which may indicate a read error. The CDR3 spells CANSPRQRAYEQYF. The CDR3 nucleotides are TGTGCCAACAGTCCCCGGCAGAGAGCCTACGAGCAGTACTTC. The V call is TRBV12-3 or TRBV12-4, the J call TRBJ2-5; D gene uncertain. The DNA end is a closer match to TRBJ2-7, so the J assignment may be wrong. This CDR3 comprises 14 residues.

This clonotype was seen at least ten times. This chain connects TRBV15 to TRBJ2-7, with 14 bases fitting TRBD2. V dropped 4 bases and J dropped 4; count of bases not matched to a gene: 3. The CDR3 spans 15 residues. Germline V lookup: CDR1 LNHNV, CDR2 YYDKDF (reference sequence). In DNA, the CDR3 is TGTGCCACCAGCATGGGACTAGCGGGGGCGTACGAGCAGTACTTC. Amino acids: CATSMGLAGAYEQYF.

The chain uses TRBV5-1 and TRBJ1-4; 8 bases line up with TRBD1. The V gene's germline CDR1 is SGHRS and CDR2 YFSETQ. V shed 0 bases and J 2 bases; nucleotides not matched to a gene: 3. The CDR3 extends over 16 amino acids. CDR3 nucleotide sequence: TGCGCCAGCAGCTTGGACAGGGGGTCTACTAATGAAAAACTGTTTTTT. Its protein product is CASSLDRGSTNEKLFF.

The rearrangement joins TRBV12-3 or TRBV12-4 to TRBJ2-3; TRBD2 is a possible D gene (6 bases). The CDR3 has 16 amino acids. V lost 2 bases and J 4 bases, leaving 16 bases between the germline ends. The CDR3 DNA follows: TGTGCCAGCAGTTTATCTATCGGGAGAGGATCAGATACGCAGTATTTT. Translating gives CASSLSIGRGSDTQYF.

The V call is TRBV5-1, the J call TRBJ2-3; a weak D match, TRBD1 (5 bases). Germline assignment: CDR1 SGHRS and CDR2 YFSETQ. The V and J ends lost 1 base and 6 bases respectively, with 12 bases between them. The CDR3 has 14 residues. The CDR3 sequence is CASSLSQGGDTQYF. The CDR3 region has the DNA TGCGCCAGCAGCTTGAGCCAGGGTGGGGATACGCAGTATTTT.

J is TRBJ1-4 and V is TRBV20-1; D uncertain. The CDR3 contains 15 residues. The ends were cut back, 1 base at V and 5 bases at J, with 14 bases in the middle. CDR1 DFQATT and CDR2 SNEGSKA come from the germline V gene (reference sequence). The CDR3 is CSARGVQSRNEKLFF. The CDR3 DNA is TGCAGTGCTAGAGGGGTACAGAGCAGGAATGAAAAACTGTTTTTT.

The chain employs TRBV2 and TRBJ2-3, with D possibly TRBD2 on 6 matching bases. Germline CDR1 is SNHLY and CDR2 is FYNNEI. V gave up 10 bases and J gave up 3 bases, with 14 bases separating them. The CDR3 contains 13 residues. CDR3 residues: CATGWEATDTQYF. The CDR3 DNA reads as TGTGCCACGGGGTGGGAGGCTACAGATACGCAGTATTTT.

DNA of the CDR3: TGTGCCAGCAGCCAACAGGGAGACTCCTACGAGCAGTACTTC. Encoded protein: CASSQQGDSYEQYF. The V gene is TRBV3-1, the J gene TRBJ2-7; TRBD1 or TRBD2 may be the D gene (5 bases each). Germline V gene sequence: CDR1 LGHDT, CDR2 YNNKEL (reference sequence). V was shortened by 2 bases and J by 0 bases, with 8 bases between the two germline ends. The CDR3 is made up of 14 amino acids.

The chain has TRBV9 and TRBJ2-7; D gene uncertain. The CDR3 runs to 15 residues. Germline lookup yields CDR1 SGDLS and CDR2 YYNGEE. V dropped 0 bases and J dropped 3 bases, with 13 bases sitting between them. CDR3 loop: CASSVEPDDIYEQYF. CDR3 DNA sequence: TGTGCCAGCAGCGTAGAGCCAGATGATATCTACGAGCAGTACTTC.

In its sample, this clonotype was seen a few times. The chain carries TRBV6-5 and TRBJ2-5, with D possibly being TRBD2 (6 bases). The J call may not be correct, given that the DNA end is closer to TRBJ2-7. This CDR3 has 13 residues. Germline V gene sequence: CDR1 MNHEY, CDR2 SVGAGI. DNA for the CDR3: TGTGCCAGCAGTGCGGGGACGGACTACGAGCAGTACTTC. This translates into CASSAGTDYEQYF.

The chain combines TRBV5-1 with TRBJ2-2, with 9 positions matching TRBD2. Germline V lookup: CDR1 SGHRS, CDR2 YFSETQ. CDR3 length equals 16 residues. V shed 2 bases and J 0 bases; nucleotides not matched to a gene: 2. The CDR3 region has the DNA TGCGCCAGCAGCTTACCTAGCGGGACGAACACCGGGGAGCTGTTTTTT. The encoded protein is CASSLPSGTNTGELFF.

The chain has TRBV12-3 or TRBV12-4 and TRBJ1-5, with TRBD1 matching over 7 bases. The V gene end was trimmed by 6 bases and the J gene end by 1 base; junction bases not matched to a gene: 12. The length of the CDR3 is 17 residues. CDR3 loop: CASRPTGRGISNQPQHF. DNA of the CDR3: TGTGCCAGCAGACCGACAGGGAGAGGTATAAGCAATCAGCCCCAGCATTTT.

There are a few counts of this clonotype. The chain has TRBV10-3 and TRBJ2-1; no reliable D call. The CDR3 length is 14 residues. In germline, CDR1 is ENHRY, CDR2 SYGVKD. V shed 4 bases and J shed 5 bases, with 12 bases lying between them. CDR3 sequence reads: CAISGKDWDNEQFF. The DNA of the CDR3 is TGTGCCATCAGTGGTAAAGATTGGGACAATGAGCAGTTCTTC.

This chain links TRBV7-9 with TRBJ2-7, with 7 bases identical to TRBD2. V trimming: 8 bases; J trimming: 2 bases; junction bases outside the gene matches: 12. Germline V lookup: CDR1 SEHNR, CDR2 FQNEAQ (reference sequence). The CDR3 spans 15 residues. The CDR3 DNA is TGTGCCAGCTCCGGGGCTGGGGGGGACGCCTACGAGCAGTACTTC. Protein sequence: CASSGAGGDAYEQYF. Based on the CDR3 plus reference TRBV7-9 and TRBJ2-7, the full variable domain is DTGVSQNPRHKITKRGQNVTFRCDPISEHNRLYWYRQTLGQGPEFLTYFQNEAQLEKSRLLSDRFSAERPKGSFSTLEIQRTEQGDSAMYLCASSGAGGDAYEQYFGPGTRLTVT.

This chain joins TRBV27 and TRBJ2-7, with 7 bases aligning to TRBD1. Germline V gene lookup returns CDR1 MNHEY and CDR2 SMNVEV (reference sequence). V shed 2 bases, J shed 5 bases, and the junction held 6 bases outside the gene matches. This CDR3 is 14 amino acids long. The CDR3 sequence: CASSLVQGHDEQYF. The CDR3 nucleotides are TGTGCCAGCAGTTTAGTACAGGGGCATGACGAGCAGTACTTC.

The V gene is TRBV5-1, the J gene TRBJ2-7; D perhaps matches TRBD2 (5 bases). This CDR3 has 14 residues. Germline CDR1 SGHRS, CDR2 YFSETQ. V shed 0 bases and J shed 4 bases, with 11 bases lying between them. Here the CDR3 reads CASSLEASLYEQYF. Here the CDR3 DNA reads TGCGCCAGCAGCTTGGAGGCTAGCCTTTACGAGCAGTACTTC.